This T cell receptor (beta chain) comes out of a study of control samples from healthy donors and cancer patients. The ends were cut back, 4 bases at V and 9 bases at J, with 20 bases in the middle. The germline V gene encodes CDR1 SGHRS and CDR2 YFSETQ. There are 15 residues in the CDR3. Sequencing was performed with immunoSEQ multiplex PCR; in TCRdb, only in-frame clones are kept and a portion is missing. The sample carries around 130,000 clones, approximately 89% recorded once. The sequenced sample was PBMCs. J is TRBJ2-4 and V is TRBV5-1; D remains ambiguous. This clonotype was sampled from a man between 50 and 59 years old with head and neck cancer. CDR3 sequence reads: CASSPNPGRKVIQYF. CDR3 DNA sequence: TGCGCCAGCAGCCCAAACCCGGGCCGAAAAGTCATTCAGTACTTC.